This T cell receptor beta chain was identified during a study of CD8 T cells in Susac syndrome. Findings and limits, study-wide: TCR sequencing and HLA analysis covered a relatively small number of individuals.

RNA amounts of about 0.5 to 1 ug underwent reverse transcription with random hexamers. With immunoSEQ multiplex PCR, TCR beta CDR3 was amplified across 54 Vbeta and 13 Jbeta. From the immunoSEQ multiplex PCR reads, TCRdb called clonotypes with MiXCR, one entry per CDR3 protein. This table holds roughly 130,000 distinct CDR3 sequences, roughly 96% found once. The V end was cut by 1 base, the J end by 9 bases, with 17 bases between. This CDR3 has 15 amino acids. Germline V CDR1 and CDR2: LGHDT, YNNKEL (reference sequence). This clonotype was seen once. The antigen is undetermined. CD8+ and CD4+ T cells were negatively isolated; TEMRA cells were FACS-enriched.

The sample was CD4+ T cells from PBMCs. This TCR was recovered from a human donor in good health. The gene calls are TRBV3-1 and TRBJ2-3; D is unresolved. CDR3 sequence: CASSQGALGRQTQYF. CDR3 DNA: TGTGCCAGCAGCCAAGGAGCCCTAGGAAGGCAAACGCAGTATTTT.